A single sample is the source of the 12 T cell receptor beta chains below, sequenced in a study of low-dose radiotherapy and immunotherapy resistance in tumors. Gene-specific TRAV and TRBV primers were used for first-strand cDNA, covering alpha and beta chains. The authors ran 15 to 20 PCR cycles to amplify TCRs with a constant-region primer and V-primer adapter. TCRdb ran MiXCR on the reads and lists one entry per CDR3 protein. The profile shows around 13,000 distinct CDR3 sequences, 60% of them singletons. The source of these receptors is a human donor with advanced metastatic prostate, ovarian, gallbladder or colorectal cancer (not recorded which). This table probably holds off-target reads from a library built for another chain.

This clonotype came up a few times. The genes are TRBV11-2 and TRBJ2-3; the D is unclear. The CDR3 length is 13 residues. Germline V lookup: CDR1 SGHAT, CDR2 FQNNGV. V lost 5 bases to trimming and J lost 0 bases, with 6 bases between them. CDR3 amino acids: CASSAPSTDTQYF. The CDR3 DNA sequence: TGTGCCAGCAGCGCTCCTAGCACAGATACGCAGTATTTT. The variable domain in full, with the rest retrieved from reference TRBV11-2 and TRBJ2-3, is EAGVAQSPRYKIIEKRQSVAFWCNPISGHATLYWYQQILGQGPKLLIQFQNNGVVDDSQLPKDRFSAERLKGVDSTLKIQPAKLEDSAVYLCASSAPSTDTQYFGPGTRLTVL.

This sequence joins TRBV12-3 or TRBV12-4 and TRBJ1-2; TRBD1 matches at 11 bases. The CDR3 is 12 residues long. The J segment lost 6 bases and the V segment lost 8 bases, leaving 2 bases of the junction unmatched. The CDR3 sequence is CASWGQGDGYTF. CDR3 DNA sequence: TGTGCCAGCTGGGGACAGGGGGATGGCTACACCTTC.

This clonotype was detected a few times. The J gene is TRBJ1-1, the V gene TRBV7-9, with a tentative D call TRBD1 (5 bases). The CDR3 is 12 amino acids. Germline V lookup: CDR1 SEHNR, CDR2 FQNEAQ (reference sequence). V was pared by 3 bases and J by 6 bases, with 8 bases between. CDR3: CASSFREPEAFF. CDR3 bases: TGTGCCAGCAGCTTCAGGGAGCCTGAAGCTTTCTTT.

The rearrangement links TRBV18 to TRBJ1-6; D is uncertain. Germline CDR1 reads KGHSH; CDR2 reads LQKENI. V was cut by 3 bases and J by 8 bases, with 11 bases left in between. CDR3 length: 14 amino acids. CDR3 loop: CASSPMGGDSPLHF. The CDR3 DNA is TGTGCCAGCTCACCGATGGGTGGGGATTCACCCCTCCACTTT. Full variable domain (missing parts from reference TRBV18 and TRBJ1-6): NAGVMQNPRHLVRRRGQEARLRCSPMKGHSHVYWYRQLPEEGLKFMVYLQKENIIDESGMPKERFSAEFPKEGPSILRIQQVVRGDSAAYFCASSPMGGDSPLHFGNGTRLTVT.

The V and J genes are TRBV27 and TRBJ2-5; D uncertain. Germline V lookup: CDR1 MNHEY, CDR2 SMNVEV (reference sequence). The CDR3 runs 14 residues. V lost 5 bases and J lost 9, with 19 bases in between. The CDR3 DNA reads TGTGCCAGCAGTCCTAAAGTTAGCTCCCGGGCCCAGTACTTC. Protein sequence: CASSPKVSSRAQYF.

This clonotype has only one observation. The V gene is TRBV12-3 or TRBV12-4, the J gene TRBJ1-1, with no clear D. The CDR3 sequence is 14 residues long. V gave up 3 bases and J gave up 4 bases, with 12 bases separating them. In DNA, the CDR3 is TGTGCCAGCAGTTTGAAGAGGGTATCCACTGAAGCTTTCTTT. Translated, it gives CASSLKRVSTEAFF.

In this sample, this clonotype turned up a few times. The chain has TRBV29-1 and TRBJ2-2; tentatively, D is TRBD2 (5 bases). The CDR3 loop spans 14 amino acids. Germline V gene sequence: CDR1 SQVTM, CDR2 ANQGSEA. With 3 bases removed from V and 7 bases from J, the gap between germline ends came to 15 bases. CDR3 loop: CSVDVGDYSGELFF. The CDR3 coding sequence is TGCAGCGTTGACGTGGGAGATTATAGCGGGGAGCTGTTTTTT.

The chain couples TRBV12-3 or TRBV12-4 to TRBJ1-3, with D maybe TRBD1 (5 bases). This CDR3 comprises 12 residues. V lost 6 bases to trimming and J lost 4 bases, with 7 bases between them. The CDR3 nucleotides read TGTGCCAGCAGCCGACAGGGAAACACCATATATTTT. This encodes CASSRQGNTIYF.

The J gene is TRBJ2-7, the V gene TRBV28; either TRBD1 or TRBD2 may fit D (5 bases each). Germline assignment: CDR1 MDHEN and CDR2 SYDVKM. Deletions cut 7 bases from V and 4 bases from J, with 17 bases between. This CDR3 region has 14 residues. The CDR3: CASNTRGAGYEQYF. CDR3 coding DNA: TGTGCCAGCAACACTCGGGGCGCGGGTTACGAGCAGTACTTC.

The rearrangement uses TRBV11-2 and TRBJ1-4; 7 bases line up with TRBD1. The CDR3 is 15 residues long. CDR1 is SGHAT, CDR2 FQNNGV, per germline. After removal of 5 bases from V and 5 bases from J, the junction contained 8 bases not matched to a gene. CDR3 bases: TGTGCCAGCAGCAAAACCGGACAGGCGAATGAAAAACTGTTTTTT. This gives the protein CASSKTGQANEKLFF.

The chain has TRBV5-1 and TRBJ2-2; possible D gene TRBD2, 6 bases. The CDR3 covers 16 residues. V lost 3 bases to trimming and J lost 3 bases, with 15 bases between them. The germline V gene has CDR1 SGHRS and CDR2 YFSETQ. The CDR3 nucleotides read TGCGCCAGCAGCTCCCCCCGGAGGGCAGACACCGGGGAGCTGTTTTTT. Residues: CASSSPRRADTGELFF. The entire variable domain, with the rest obtained from reference TRBV5-1 and TRBJ2-2, is as follows: KAGVTQTPRYLIKTRGQQVTLSCSPISGHRSVSWYQQTPGQGLQFLFEYFSETQRNKGNFPGRFSGRQFSNSRSEMNVSTLELGDSALYLCASSSPRRADTGELFFGEGSRLTVL.

This rearrangement joins TRBV2 to TRBJ2-5; TRBD1 might be the D (5 bases). This CDR3 has 12 amino acids. Trimming took off 6 bases at V and 6 bases at J, with 11 bases between the two ends. Looked up from germline, CDR1 is SNHLY and CDR2 is FYNNEI. As DNA, the CDR3 is TGTGCCAGCAGCTACGACAGCCAGACCCAGTACTTC. It specifies CASSYDSQTQYF.